This section outlines one TCR beta chain sequence together with its context. This sample stems from a study of metastatic and nonmetastatic thyroid tumors. Among the patients, none had received any treatment before thyroid surgery. TCRdb reanalyzed the PCR reads with MiXCR. This repertoire shows about 28,000 clones, 20% to 25% found once; its top ten account for approximately 40%. This receptor was obtained from a female donor with papillary thyroid cancer or a benign thyroid nodule (not recorded which). Some clones in this sample may be carry-over from other donors' samples. Sequencing used blood.

CDR3 loop: CASSFLAAGYTF. As DNA, the CDR3 is TGTGCCAGCAGCTTTCTGGCAGCCGGCTACACCTTC. The chain uses TRBV5-4 and TRBJ1-2, with unresolved D. The CDR3 totals 12 residues. Trimming removed 2 bases at V and 8 bases at J, with 10 bases between. The germline V gene has CDR1 SGHNT and CDR2 YYREEE (reference sequence). The full variable domain, its missing parts supplied by reference TRBV5-4 and TRBJ1-2, is ETGVTQSPTHLIKTRGQQVTLRCSSQSGHNTVSWYQQALGQGPQFIFQYYREEENGRGNFPPRFSGLQFPNYSSELNVNALELDDSALYLCASSFLAAGYTFGSGTRLTVV.